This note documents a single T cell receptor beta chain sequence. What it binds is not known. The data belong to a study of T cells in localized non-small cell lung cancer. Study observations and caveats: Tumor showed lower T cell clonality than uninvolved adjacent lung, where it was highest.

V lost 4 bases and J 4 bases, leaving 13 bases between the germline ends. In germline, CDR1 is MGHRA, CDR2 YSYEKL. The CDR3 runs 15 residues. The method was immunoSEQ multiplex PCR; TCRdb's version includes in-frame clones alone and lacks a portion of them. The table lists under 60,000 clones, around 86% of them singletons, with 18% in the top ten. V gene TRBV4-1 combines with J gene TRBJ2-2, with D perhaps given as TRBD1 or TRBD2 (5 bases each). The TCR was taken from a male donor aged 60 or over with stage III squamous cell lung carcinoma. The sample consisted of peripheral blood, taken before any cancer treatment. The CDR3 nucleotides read TGCGCCAGCAGCCCGGTAGGGGCGGGCACCGGGGAGCTGTTTTTT. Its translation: CASSPVGAGTGELFF.